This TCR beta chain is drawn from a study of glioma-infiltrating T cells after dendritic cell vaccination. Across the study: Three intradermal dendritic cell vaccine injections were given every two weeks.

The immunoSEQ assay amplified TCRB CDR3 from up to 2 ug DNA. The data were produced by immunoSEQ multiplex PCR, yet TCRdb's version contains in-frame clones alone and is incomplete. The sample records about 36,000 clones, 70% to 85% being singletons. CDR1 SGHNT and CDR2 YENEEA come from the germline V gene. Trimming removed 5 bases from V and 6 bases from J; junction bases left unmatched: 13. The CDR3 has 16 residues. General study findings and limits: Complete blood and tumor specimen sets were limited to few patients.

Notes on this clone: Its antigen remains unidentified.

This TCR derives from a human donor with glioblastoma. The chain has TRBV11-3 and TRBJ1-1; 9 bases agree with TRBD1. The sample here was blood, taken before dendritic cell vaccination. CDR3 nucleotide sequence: TGTGCCAGCAGCCATTCCCTGGGACAGGGTTTCGCTGAAGCTTTCTTT. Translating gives CASSHSLGQGFAEAFF.